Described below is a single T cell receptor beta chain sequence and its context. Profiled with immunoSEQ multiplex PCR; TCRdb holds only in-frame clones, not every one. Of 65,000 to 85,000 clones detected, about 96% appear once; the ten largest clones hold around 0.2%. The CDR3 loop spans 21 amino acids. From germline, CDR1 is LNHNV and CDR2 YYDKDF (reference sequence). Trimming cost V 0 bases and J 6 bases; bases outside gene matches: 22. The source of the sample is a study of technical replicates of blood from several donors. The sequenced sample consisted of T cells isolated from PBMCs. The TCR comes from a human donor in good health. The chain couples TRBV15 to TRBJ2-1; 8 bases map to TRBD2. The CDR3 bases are TGTGCCACCAGCAGAGAGCGTAACATGAATCTCCCCGGGACTAGGGGCAATGAGCAGTTCTTC. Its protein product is CATSRERNMNLPGTRGNEQFF. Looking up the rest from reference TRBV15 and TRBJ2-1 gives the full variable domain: DAMVIQNPRYQVTQFGKPVTLSCSQTLNHNVMYWYQQKSSQAPKLLFHYYDKDFNNEADTPDNFQSRRPNTSFCFLDIRSPGLGDTAMYLCATSRERNMNLPGTRGNEQFFGPGTRLTVL.